Listed below are T cell receptor beta chains from one sample, sequenced in a study of low-dose radiotherapy and immunotherapy resistance in tumors. One entry per CDR3 protein results from TCRdb running MiXCR on the reads. The repertoire has tens of thousands of distinct CDR3 sequences, more than 7.5% of them found once; the top ten carry under 1.1%. The sequencing here drew on PBMCs, taken before treatment. These receptors came from a male donor with prostate cancer. Both conserved end residues are part of each CDR3. The order of the fields is D gene, V gene, CDR3 protein. A D gene is named only where the DNA matches it firmly.

D gene: TRBD1
V gene: TRBV11-3
CDR3 protein: CASSLGTGSSGANVLTF

D gene: NA
V gene: TRBV3-1
CDR3 protein: CASSLSTPFKYNEQFF

D gene: NA
V gene: TRBV30
CDR3 protein: CASGAGGGYYEQYF

D gene: NA
V gene: TRBV29-1
CDR3 protein: CSADWGGTGELFF

D gene: NA
V gene: TRBV28
CDR3 protein: CASSSPGRGLYEQYF

D gene: NA
V gene: TRBV7-2
CDR3 protein: CASSLGSLVAGYNEQFF

D gene: TRBD2
V gene: TRBV4-1
CDR3 protein: CASSQRYGTSVYEQYF

D gene: TRBD1
V gene: TRBV29-1
CDR3 protein: CSVGGTANQPQHF

D gene: TRBD1
V gene: TRBV28
CDR3 protein: CASSWTGNYGYTF

D gene: TRBD1
V gene: TRBV20-1
CDR3 protein: CSVQGSYEQYF

D gene: NA
V gene: TRBV7-2
CDR3 protein: CASSLASGLAAQYF

D gene: TRBD2
V gene: TRBV30
CDR3 protein: CAWSPGLATADTQYF

D gene: TRBD1
V gene: TRBV2
CDR3 protein: CASRGQGPSSEAFF

D gene: TRBD2
V gene: TRBV19
CDR3 protein: CASTQGLARYRGEQFF

D gene: TRBD2
V gene: TRBV4-2
CDR3 protein: CASSLRTSGLYEQYF

D gene: TRBD1
V gene: TRBV6-2/TRBV6-3
CDR3 protein: CASTRAPGQGPPAELFF

D gene: NA
V gene: TRBV20-1
CDR3 protein: CRDPPQNRSSETQYF

D gene: TRBD1
V gene: TRBV28
CDR3 protein: CASKKPGQGPSYEQYF

D gene: TRBD2
V gene: TRBV24-1
CDR3 protein: CATSGSSGTSGRQNYNEQFF

D gene: NA
V gene: TRBV7-9
CDR3 protein: CASSLPGQGGNEQYF

D gene: TRBD2
V gene: TRBV4-2
CDR3 protein: CASSQEDASGMEQFF

D gene: NA
V gene: TRBV4-1
CDR3 protein: CASSRGPPKTTNEKLFF

D gene: NA
V gene: TRBV7-2
CDR3 protein: CASSGRGGASNQPQHF

D gene: NA
V gene: TRBV28
CDR3 protein: CASSLRGRDYEQYF

D gene: TRBD2
V gene: TRBV6-6
CDR3 protein: CASIAGAGDTQYF

D gene: TRBD2
V gene: TRBV7-3
CDR3 protein: CASSSGLAGVVGTDTQYF

D gene: NA
V gene: TRBV12-3/TRBV12-4
CDR3 protein: CASSPRGLGSYNEQFF

D gene: NA
V gene: TRBV7-2
CDR3 protein: CASSLTVKQFF

D gene: TRBD1
V gene: TRBV7-9
CDR3 protein: CASSSRGQGSATNEKLFF

D gene: TRBD1
V gene: TRBV2
CDR3 protein: CASKNDRAGETQYF

D gene: TRBD1
V gene: TRBV7-9
CDR3 protein: CASSLRDSLNEQFF

D gene: NA
V gene: TRBV2
CDR3 protein: CASSQDLYEQYF

D gene: TRBD1
V gene: TRBV6-6
CDR3 protein: CASRTRSRGSYNEQFF

D gene: TRBD2
V gene: TRBV11-2
CDR3 protein: CASSLISGRRPDTQYF

D gene: TRBD2
V gene: TRBV11-2
CDR3 protein: CASSLAGRALRNEQFF

D gene: NA
V gene: TRBV14
CDR3 protein: CASSQDLGSHYTGELFF

D gene: TRBD2
V gene: TRBV6-6
CDR3 protein: CASKGGGRTDTQYF

D gene: NA
V gene: TRBV7-9
CDR3 protein: CASSFKGWDYGYTF

D gene: NA
V gene: TRBV28
CDR3 protein: CASSLASYNEQFF

D gene: TRBD1
V gene: TRBV28
CDR3 protein: CASKVTGNNPQHF

D gene: NA
V gene: TRBV5-1
CDR3 protein: CASSTEQASSYNEQFF

D gene: TRBD2
V gene: TRBV12-3/TRBV12-4
CDR3 protein: CASSLTSGHGEQFF

D gene: NA
V gene: TRBV5-1
CDR3 protein: CASSPLQRDTGELFF

D gene: NA
V gene: TRBV4-3
CDR3 protein: CASSQELQNTGELFF

D gene: NA
V gene: TRBV7-9
CDR3 protein: CASSYRVSGGTDTQYF

D gene: NA
V gene: TRBV7-9
CDR3 protein: CASSLRSGFGSYNEQFF

D gene: NA
V gene: TRBV28
CDR3 protein: CATTRSTGEQFF

D gene: NA
V gene: TRBV28
CDR3 protein: CASSLSSGNTIYF

D gene: TRBD2
V gene: TRBV4-2
CDR3 protein: CASSRRAGGETQYF

D gene: NA
V gene: TRBV6-5
CDR3 protein: CASRPTGGTDTQYF

D gene: NA
V gene: TRBV9
CDR3 protein: CASSVGVPGTQYF

D gene: NA
V gene: TRBV5-6
CDR3 protein: CASSLGQTTNEKLFF

D gene: NA
V gene: TRBV30
CDR3 protein: CAWSVDGLGAQYF

D gene: TRBD2
V gene: TRBV19
CDR3 protein: CASSRGLAGLAKNIQYF

D gene: NA
V gene: TRBV4-1
CDR3 protein: CASSQGGGTEQYF